Each of the 31 T cell receptor beta chains below was sequenced from the same sample in a study of response to subunit inactivated influenza vaccine. Using its own MiXCR run on the RT-PCR reads, TCRdb lists one record per CDR3 protein. The sample records about 540,000 distinct CDR3 sequences, approximately 20% being singletons. This sample also appeared in a second study, on T cells expressing NK-cell markers. That work adds: Making the TCR beta cDNA relied on 5'RACE template switching with UMIs.

This sample comprised CD4+ T cells sorted from PBMCs, obtained about 12 days after vaccination. Source of these receptors: a man between 50 and 59 years old who received an inactivated influenza vaccine.

V usage is TRBV20-1 and J usage is TRBJ2-7, with D perhaps matching TRBD2 (5 bases). Germline assignment: CDR1 DFQATT and CDR2 SNEGSKA (reference sequence). Trimming left V 6 bases short and J 5 bases short, with 11 bases between. The CDR3 has 11 residues. The CDR3 reads CSADSVHEQYF. The CDR3 DNA is TGCAGTGCGGACTCGGTGCACGAGCAGTACTTC.

This clonotype was seen only a few times. The chain carries TRBV12-3 or TRBV12-4 and TRBJ1-2; D gene unclear. CDR3 length: 14 amino acids. Trimming removed 6 bases at V and 4 bases at J, with 15 bases between. This chain's CDR3 is CASRDRPTLYGYTF. The CDR3 nucleotides are TGTGCCAGCAGGGATCGACCCACCCTCTATGGCTACACCTTC.

V gene TRBV20-1 combines with J gene TRBJ2-5; the match to TRBD2 covers 15 bases. Germline CDR1 DFQATT, CDR2 SNEGSKA (reference sequence). The CDR3 is 17 amino acids. The V gene end was trimmed by 5 bases and the J gene end by 4 bases; junction bases not matched to a gene: 11. This CDR3 reads CSAAGLAGGRVGETQYF. The CDR3 DNA is TGCAGTGCTGCAGGACTAGCGGGGGGGCGGGTCGGAGAGACCCAGTACTTC.

V is TRBV29-1 and J is TRBJ2-1; D gene ambiguous. V was trimmed by 0 bases and J by 4 bases, leaving 7 bases between them. The CDR3 spans 13 residues. Germline V gene sequence: CDR1 SQVTM, CDR2 ANQGSEA. Here the CDR3 DNA reads TGCAGCGTTGAAGATGGGCGGTACAATGAGCAGTTCTTC. It yields the protein CSVEDGRYNEQFF.

The J gene is TRBJ2-7, the V gene TRBV20-1; a possible D gene is TRBD2 (6 bases). Germline loops: CDR1 DFQATT, CDR2 SNEGSKA (reference sequence). The CDR3 covers 14 residues. V was pared by 3 bases and J by 1 base, with 13 bases between. CDR3: CSASDTSRSYEQYF. The DNA for the CDR3 is TGCAGTGCTAGCGACACTAGCCGGTCCTACGAGCAGTACTTC.

This rearrangement joins TRBV3-1 to TRBJ1-2; D is possibly TRBD1 (5 bases). The CDR3 is made up of 16 amino acids. Trimming took off 5 bases at V and 4 bases at J, with 20 bases between the two ends. Germline V gives CDR1 LGHDT, CDR2 YNNKEL (reference sequence). The CDR3 DNA reads as TGTGCCAGCAGCAAGATCCGGGGGTTGGTATCCTATGGCTACACCTTC. Protein: CASSKIRGLVSYGYTF.

This clonotype was detected a few times. The chain has TRBV4-1 and TRBJ2-2; TRBD2 aligns across 9 bases. CDR1 is MGHRA, CDR2 YSYEKL, per germline. J gave up 5 bases and V 0 bases, and 13 bases lay outside the gene matches. The CDR3 is 19 amino acids. CDR3 DNA: TGCGCCAGCAGCCAAGAATTGCGGGGGGGCCGTGTATCAACCGGGGAGCTGTTTTTT. Protein product: CASSQELRGGRVSTGELFF.

This clonotype was picked up many times. The chain joins TRBV15 to TRBJ2-2; D gene uncertain. The CDR3 runs 13 residues. V lost 7 bases, J lost 6 bases, and 12 bases lay in between. Per the germline V gene, CDR1 is LNHNV and CDR2 is YYDKDF (reference sequence). In nucleotides, the CDR3 is TGTGCCACCAACTCCCAAGGATCCGGGGAGCTGTTTTTT. Encoded protein: CATNSQGSGELFF. Using reference TRBV15 and TRBJ2-2 for the parts outside the CDR3, the full variable domain is DAMVIQNPRYQVTQFGKPVTLSCSQTLNHNVMYWYQQKSSQAPKLLFHYYDKDFNNEADTPDNFQSRRPNTSFCFLDIRSPGLGDTAMYLCATNSQGSGELFFGEGSRLTVL.

This clonotype has a handful of counts. The chain combines TRBV7-8 with TRBJ1-1; D gene unclear. CDR1 is SGHVS and CDR2 is FQNEAQ in the germline V gene. V was pared by 3 bases and J by 1 base, with 18 bases between. The CDR3 has 17 amino acids. CDR3 sequence reads: CASSFGVGGKGNTEAFF. The CDR3 bases are TGTGCCAGCAGCTTCGGTGTTGGAGGGAAGGGGAACACTGAAGCTTTCTTT.

The genes are TRBV6-2 or TRBV6-3 and TRBJ2-7; 9 nucleotides match TRBD2. The germline CDR1 and CDR2 sequences are MNHEY and SVGEGT. The CDR3 is 14 residues long. Trimming cost V 7 bases and J 4 bases; bases outside gene matches: 8. In nucleotides, the CDR3 is TGTGCCAGCACCTTAGCGGGAGCCCTATACGAGCAGTACTTC. Translation gives CASTLAGALYEQYF.

This chain joins TRBV5-5 and TRBJ2-3; D not certain. Between the trimmed V and J ends, which lost 4 bases and 4 bases, there was a span of 13 bases. Per germline, CDR1 SGHKS and CDR2 YYEKEE (reference sequence). There are 14 residues in the CDR3. This chain's CDR3 is CASSPLQMPDTQYF. The CDR3 DNA sequence: TGTGCCAGCAGCCCCCTCCAAATGCCAGATACGCAGTATTTT. Using reference TRBV5-5 and TRBJ2-3 for the parts outside the CDR3, the full variable domain is DAGVTQSPTHLIKTRGQQVTLRCSPISGHKSVSWYQQVLGQGPQFIFQYYEKEERGRGNFPDRFSARQFPNYSSELNVNALLLGDSALYLCASSPLQMPDTQYFGPGTRLTVL.

A few counts support this clonotype. The chain has TRBV7-2 and TRBJ2-2, with no clear D. Trimming removed 2 bases at V and 5 bases at J, with 15 bases between. There are 16 residues in the CDR3. Germline values: CDR1 SGHTA, CDR2 FQGNSA. CDR3 loop: CASSLRWAAETGELFF. The CDR3 bases are TGTGCCAGCAGCTTACGTTGGGCTGCTGAGACCGGGGAGCTGTTTTTT.

This chain links TRBV7-2 with TRBJ2-7; 7 nucleotides line up with TRBD1. The CDR3 contains 14 residues. Germline V gives CDR1 SGHTA, CDR2 FQGNSA. V shed 7 bases, J shed 3 bases, and the junction held 9 bases outside the gene matches. For the CDR3, the DNA is TGTGCCAGCACCCCAGGGGGATCCCTCTACGAGCAGTACTTC. This codes for CASTPGGSLYEQYF.

The chain joins TRBV10-3 to TRBJ2-1; D possibly corresponds to TRBD1 (6 bases). Trimming stripped 8 bases from V and 5 bases from J, with 10 bases between. The CDR3 runs 12 residues. CDR1 ENHRY and CDR2 SYGVKD come from the germline V gene. CDR3 sequence reads: CAIGTGNNEQFF. Here the CDR3 DNA reads TGTGCCATCGGAACAGGGAACAATGAGCAGTTCTTC.

In this sample, this clonotype turned up a few times. This sequence joins TRBV20-1 and TRBJ2-1; perhaps TRBD2 as D (5 bases). Germline loops: CDR1 DFQATT, CDR2 SNEGSKA (reference sequence). V shed 6 bases and J shed 2 bases, with 11 bases lying between them. The CDR3 consists of 13 residues. CDR3: CSAAEGTYNEQFF. CDR3 in DNA: TGCAGTGCCGCCGAGGGAACCTACAATGAGCAGTTCTTC.

V and J are TRBV20-1 and TRBJ2-4, with D possibly being TRBD1 or TRBD2 (6 bases each). Between the trimmed V and J ends, which lost 2 bases and 3 bases, there was a span of 20 bases. The CDR3 contains 17 residues. Germline values: CDR1 DFQATT, CDR2 SNEGSKA (reference sequence). The DNA of the CDR3 is TGCAGTGCTAGACCCCTCGAGGGGGGTAGCGGCAAAAACATTCAGTACTTC. It yields the protein CSARPLEGGSGKNIQYF.

This clonotype turned up a few times. The rearrangement uses TRBV29-1 and TRBJ2-2; D is unresolved. The germline V gene encodes CDR1 SQVTM and CDR2 ANQGSEA. CDR3 size: 12 residues. The V end was cut by 4 bases, the J end by 1 base, with 4 bases between. CDR3 nucleotide sequence: TGCAGCGTTGTCGGGAACACCGGGGAGCTGTTTTTT. It specifies CSVVGNTGELFF.

Many counts were recorded for this clonotype. The chain uses TRBV20-1 and TRBJ2-3; maybe TRBD2 (6 bases). There are 12 residues in the CDR3. CDR1 is DFQATT, CDR2 SNEGSKA, per germline (reference sequence). Trimming cost V 2 bases and J 5 bases, with 8 bases left between them. The CDR3 sequence: CSARNGGDTQYF. The DNA for the CDR3 is TGCAGTGCTAGAAACGGGGGAGATACGCAGTATTTT.

The table lists this clonotype with a few counts. The genes are TRBV9 and TRBJ2-2; D is possibly TRBD2 (6 bases). CDR1 and CDR2 (germline): SGDLS, YYNGEE. The CDR3 is made up of 13 amino acids. Trimming took off 0 bases at V and 10 bases at J, with 10 bases between the two ends. DNA for the CDR3: TGTGCCAGCAGCGTAGCGGGAGAGGCGGAGCTGTTTTTT. This codes for CASSVAGEAELFF.

V gene TRBV6-1 combines with J gene TRBJ2-2; 8 positions match TRBD2. Germline CDR1 MNHNS, CDR2 SASEGT. Germline trimming cut 6 bases from V and 6 bases from J; bases unmatched to any gene: 18. The CDR3 runs to 18 residues. CDR3 sequence reads: CASSAPNPGGGRSGELFF. In nucleotides, the CDR3 is TGTGCCAGCAGCGCCCCCAATCCGGGGGGGGGCCGATCCGGGGAGCTGTTTTTT.

The sample holds a few counts of this clonotype. This chain joins TRBV16 and TRBJ1-4; D remains ambiguous. CDR3 length: 15 amino acids. The germline V and J ends were trimmed by 2 bases and 8 bases, with 15 bases remaining between them. Germline values: CDR1 KGHSY, CDR2 FQNENV. Here the CDR3 reads CASSQTRADTEKLFF. DNA of the CDR3: TGTGCCAGCAGCCAAACCCGGGCAGATACGGAAAAACTGTTTTTT. The variable domain in full, with the rest retrieved from reference TRBV16 and TRBJ1-4, is GEEVAQTPKHLVRGEGQKAKLYCAPIKGHSYVFWYQQVLKNEFKFLISFQNENVFDETGMPKERFSAKCLPNSPCSLEIQATKLEDSAVYFCASSQTRADTEKLFFGSGTQLSVL.

This clonotype has only a few counts. This chain uses TRBV20-1 with TRBJ2-7; D gene ambiguous. CDR1 and CDR2 from the germline V gene are DFQATT and SNEGSKA (reference sequence). The germline V and J ends were trimmed by 2 bases and 2 bases, with 16 bases remaining between them. This CDR3 comprises 15 residues. The CDR3 loop reads CSARNPGRKTYEQYF. As DNA, the CDR3 is TGCAGTGCTAGAAACCCGGGTAGGAAAACCTACGAGCAGTACTTC.

The genes are TRBV7-2 and TRBJ1-5; tentative D call: TRBD1 (5 bases). The CDR3 consists of 15 residues. With 2 bases removed from V and 3 bases from J, the gap between germline ends came to 11 bases. Germline V gene lookup returns CDR1 SGHTA and CDR2 FQGNSA. The CDR3 here is CASSLSQGNNQPQHF. The CDR3 DNA sequence: TGTGCCAGCAGCTTAAGCCAGGGAAACAATCAGCCCCAGCATTTT.

This clonotype was detected a few times. The rearrangement links TRBV29-1 to TRBJ2-7; 7 positions match TRBD2. Germline CDR1 is SQVTM and CDR2 is ANQGSEA. V was clipped by 6 bases and J by 3 bases; unmatched bases: 8. The CDR3 has 13 residues. CDR3 loop: CSVSGGGIYEQYF. For the CDR3, the DNA is TGCAGCGTCTCGGGCGGGGGAATCTACGAGCAGTACTTC.

The chain is built from TRBV6-2 or TRBV6-3 and TRBJ2-1; 7 bases match TRBD1. The germline CDR1 and CDR2 sequences are MNHEY and SVGEGT. The CDR3 runs to 14 residues. V lost 6 bases and J lost 7; bases outside the gene matches: 9. DNA of the CDR3: TGTGCCAGCAGACTAGGACAGGTGAGGAATGAGCAGTTCTTC. As protein: CASRLGQVRNEQFF.

Only a few counts were recorded for this clonotype. The rearrangement joins TRBV20-1 to TRBJ1-5, with 8 positions matching TRBD1. The CDR3 is 12 amino acids. From germline, CDR1 is DFQATT and CDR2 SNEGSKA (reference sequence). This CDR3 reads CGYATGDQPQHF. The CDR3 DNA sequence: TGCGGGTACGCGACAGGGGACCAGCCCCAGCATTTT.

The chain links TRBV20-1 to TRBJ1-1; D is unclear. The V gene lost 6 bases and the J gene lost 1 base, with 9 bases spanning the gap. CDR1 is DFQATT, CDR2 SNEGSKA, per germline (reference sequence). CDR3 size: 12 residues. The CDR3 loop reads CSAQLQNTEAFF. In DNA form, the CDR3 reads TGCAGTGCACAGCTTCAGAACACTGAAGCTTTCTTT.

The table lists this clonotype with a few counts. This sequence joins TRBV29-1 and TRBJ2-7, with TRBD2 identical over 12 bases. This CDR3 contains 16 residues. Per germline, CDR1 SQVTM and CDR2 ANQGSEA. After removal of 1 base from V and 0 bases from J, the junction contained 4 bases not matched to a gene. CDR3 sequence (DNA): TGCAGCGTTGAAGGGCTAGCGGGAGGGCCCTCCTACGAGCAGTACTTC. This translates into CSVEGLAGGPSYEQYF.

The chain carries TRBV20-1 and TRBJ2-1; tentative D call: TRBD2 (6 bases). The CDR3 runs to 13 residues. Looked up from germline, CDR1 is DFQATT and CDR2 is SNEGSKA (reference sequence). The V end was cut by 4 bases, the J end by 8 bases, with 15 bases between. The CDR3 sequence is CSAIGGVGDEQFF. The CDR3 nucleotides are TGCAGTGCTATCGGCGGGGTGGGCGATGAGCAGTTCTTC.

V gene TRBV5-1 combines with J gene TRBJ2-3; 12 nucleotides match TRBD2. The CDR3 contains 16 residues. From germline, CDR1 is SGHRS and CDR2 YFSETQ. The V and J ends lost 4 bases and 0 bases, in that order; junction bases with no gene match: 3. The CDR3 coding sequence is TGCGCCAGCAGCGAAACTAGCGGGGGGAGCACAGATACGCAGTATTTT. Protein: CASSETSGGSTDTQYF.

The count of this clonotype is one. One end of the junction varies from germline; a read error may be responsible. The rearrangement uses TRBV20-1 and TRBJ2-3, with 10 bases aligning to TRBD2. CDR3 size: 17 residues. The V gene's germline CDR1 is DFQATT and CDR2 SNEGSKA (reference sequence). CDR3 bases: TGCAGTGCTAGAGATCTGGCTAGCGGGGGTTGGACAGAGACGCAGTATTTT. Protein sequence: CSARDLASGGWTETQYF.